The source of this T cell receptor beta chain is a study of type 1 and type 2 diabetes patients. The overall study: Samples came from type 1 diabetic, type 2 diabetic or nondiabetic people, recruited in China.

With 6 bases removed from V and 7 bases from J, the gap between germline ends came to 13 bases. From germline, CDR1 is SNHLY and CDR2 FYNNEI. This CDR3 is built from 13 residues. Study-wide results and caveats: Type 2 diabetes and control samples shared highly correlated V and J usage, averaging about 0.97.

Genomic DNA was the PCR template. The TCR beta CDR3 region was amplified using 30 forward and 13 reverse primers. TCRdb fed the multiplex PCR reads into MiXCR, producing one record per CDR3 protein. The sample has under 300,000 distinct CDR3 sequences, roughly 50% seen once. Concerning this clonotype itself: Its antigen remains unidentified.

This rearrangement joins TRBV2 to TRBJ2-1; D is possibly TRBD2 (6 bases). The sample taken for sequencing was peripheral blood mononuclear cells (PBMCs). The sequence came from a man younger than 35 with type 2 diabetes. The CDR3 DNA is TGTGCCAGCAGCGTGACTAGAGGGAATGAGCAGTTCTTC. Its translation is CASSVTRGNEQFF.